The present T cell receptor beta chain was sequenced within a study of regulatory T cells in long-lasting Graves disease (dated by TCRdb to 2020 to 2023). The study in broad terms: In the newly diagnosed Graves' disease group, patients had been taking antithyroid drugs for less than 3 months. Peripheral blood TCR sequencing and RNA sequencing compared persistent Graves' disease patients with newly diagnosed Graves' disease patients. The study was conducted in China and was registered as a clinical trial. A total of about 35 samples underwent TCR sequencing, from roughly 13 patients with persistent Graves' disease and 20 patients with newly diagnosed Graves' disease. Study-wide conclusions, independent of this receptor: Only the TCR beta chain was sequenced and analyzed. More public clonotypes were shared among persistent patients (roughly 2,900) than among newly diagnosed patients (roughly 1,000). Preferential use of TRBV28, TRBJ1-2 and TRBJ2-5 was observed in persistent disease, whereas TRBV20-1 and TRBJ2-1 were favored in newly diagnosed disease. Persistent Graves' disease patients showed lower TCR Shannon entropy and fewer highly expanded clones than newly diagnosed patients, suggesting clonal expansion. The authors noted that the small sample size was a limitation that may lower accuracy. Because the primary lesion, thyroid tissue, could not be accessed, the study looked at peripheral blood alone.

Libraries were made using multiplex PCR. The sequencer listed for this sample is Illumina HiSeq 4000. CDR3 regions were amplified by Arm-PCR with iRepertoire HTBI primers to construct TCR beta libraries. Before sequencing, the PCR products underwent gel purification. The paper's processing steps were these. Gene usage analysis of CDR3 amino acid clonotypes relied on the 60 or so TRBV and 13 to 15 TRBJ segments identified across samples. COPE and FqMerger were used to merge the filtered high-quality paired reads into contigs. Contigs were aligned with BLAST to IMGT TRBV, TRBD and TRBJ reference genes, and CDR3 was defined per IMGT. Clonotypes above 0.1% frequency were classified as highly expanded clones. Shannon entropy was used to measure repertoire diversity, and the Gini coefficient was used to measure V-J evenness. Public clonotypes were defined as clonotypes shared by more than one individual. Using fastp at Q25 and MiXCR, TCRdb reprocessed the public reads and kept productive beta chains. CDR3 protein duplicates are merged, each entry listing the most common genes and DNA. TCRdb, not the authors, supplied the V and J calls. The sample table holds some 400,000 distinct CDR3 sequences, of which approximately 15% were seen once. The top ten hold roughly a sixth of the sample.

This clonotype was recorded many times. Its antigen remains unidentified. No clone much larger than this one lies a single base away; base qualities are absent. The germline V and J ends show losses of 1 base and 0 bases respectively, and no gene match explains 3 bases of the junction. CDR1 and CDR2 were assigned from the germline V gene as SGHRS and YFSETQ. The CDR3 covers 16 residues, taking in both the cysteine and the phenylalanine. Kept here is only the CDR3 DNA, which spans 48 bases and is read in frame from base 1. The sample's time point label is to be understood as: newly diagnosed GD, antithyroid drugs for less than 3 months. For both TCR sequencing and RNA sequencing, RNA was extracted from PBMCs using TRIzol. The diagnosis of Graves' disease was made according to American Thyroid Association guidelines. Recruitment of patients was carried out at an endocrinology department in Xi'an, China. From each patient, 8 to 10 milliliters of peripheral blood was collected into an EDTA anticoagulant tube. Ficoll Paque Plus density gradient separation was used to isolate PBMCs, and no further T cell sorting was done. RNA quality was checked with an Agilent 2100 Bioanalyzer and agarose gel, and concentration with a NanoDrop 2000.

The sample was also reused in another study, on T cells in Graves' hyperthyroidism and ophthalmopathy. The second study, in turn, reports: Graves' hyperthyroidism was defined as stable when no progression to ophthalmopathy occurred over 18 months of follow-up. The hyperthyroidism patients were between 18 and 65 years old and newly diagnosed, with a disease duration of less than 2 months. The study excluded patients with uncontrolled infections, other autoimmune diseases, pregnancy or lactation. Diagnoses were based on clinical symptoms, serum thyroxine and TRAb, thyroid ultrasound and orbital computed tomography. For the first round of RT-PCR on the TCR CDR3, the HTBI primer set was used together with the Qiagen OneStep RT-PCR kit. Most expanded thyroid clonotypes (frequency above 0.001) were also detected in blood, a finding suggesting that blood repertoires may reflect thyroid immune responses. In cross-validation, a model built on a 13 V-J signature told ophthalmopathy apart from stable hyperthyroidism with approximately 90% sensitivity and approximately 84% specificity, and in testing the same model reached 80%/75%. During validation, the model predicted progression to ophthalmopathy a median of approximately 6.5 months ahead of onset, with roughly 65% sensitivity and under 85% specificity. A discovery cohort of around 98 patients, approximately 45 with Graves' ophthalmopathy and about 58 with stable Graves' hyperthyroidism, was used to find distinguishing TCR V-J signatures. Prospective prediction of ophthalmopathy was tested in an independent validation cohort of 18 to 20 hyperthyroidism patients and some 17 patients who later progressed to ophthalmopathy. The approximately 90 discovery patients were divided at random into training and test sets in a 7:3 ratio. In addition, the study compared T-cell repertoires in thyroid tissue and in blood from roughly 6 Graves' hyperthyroidism patients. After blood sampling, hyperthyroidism patients were treated with methimazole at a starting dose of 30 mg daily, and ophthalmopathy patients were treated with high-dose intravenous methylprednisolone. The libraries were constructed in a second round of multiplex PCR and then size-selected and purified. Sequencing of the libraries was done on an Illumina HiSeq2000 using paired-end 100 bp reads. SOAPnuke was used to process the raw data, with reads discarded if the reads contained adapters or uncalled bases, had a mean Phred below 15, or lacked an exact constant-primer or identifier match. High-quality paired reads were merged using COPE v1.2.5, and each unique nucleotide sequence was defined as a clonotype. MiTCR v1.1 was used to align the clonotypes against IMGT TRBV, TRBD and TRBJ reference segments. Analysis was restricted to V-J combinations with a frequency above 0.0001, which covered 99% to 99.2% of repertoires. The TCS score was defined as the ratio of F50 (clonal expansion) to E x V (chaos), calculated using BLOSUM62-based TCRdist between CDR3 peptides within each V-J. Welch's t-statistics and random forest reduced just over 500 V-J features to roughly 13, which were used in a naive Bayes classifier (R e1071). Sample size was not statistically predetermined, and blinding of investigators to group allocation was not performed. The paper describes TCR Vbeta CDR3 sequencing of about 140 peripheral blood samples, made up of 43 ophthalmopathy patients, around 78 hyperthyroidism patients and 17 progressor patients.

The chain joins TRBV5-1 to TRBJ1-3; the junction holds 8 bases that match TRBD1. The source material was peripheral blood mononuclear cells (PBMCs), sampled at new diagnosis, from a patient treated with antithyroid drugs. The TCR originated in a woman aged 25-40 years with Graves disease. Donor details come from another sample of the same person, matched by shared clones. The nucleotide sequence reads as follows: TGCGCCAGCAGCTTGCAGGGGGCGAGCTCTGGAAACACCATATATTTT. This codes for CASSLQGASSGNTIYF.